The 29 T cell receptor beta chains below come from one sample, sequenced in a study of OX40 agonist ivuxolimab in advanced cancers. Library preparation was by the immunoSEQ multiplex PCR assay. TCRdb took over this immuneACCESS table, retaining in-frame rearrangements with V and J assigned. Such tables are incomplete; in checked studies, under half of the missing clones stem from an unresolved V gene, and the remainder is unexplained. The table for this sample lists approximately 61,000 clones; 70% to 90% of them were counted only once. Of the sample, 1.3% is held by the ten largest clones. The material was CD4+ or CD8+ T cells sorted from blood, obtained in a trial of the OX40 agonist ivuxolimab. These receptors all stem from an adult with an advanced solid tumor such as melanoma, head and neck, liver or kidney cancer.

The chain recombines TRBV6-5 with TRBJ2-2; the D gene is possibly TRBD2 (6 bases). Germline CDR1 and CDR2: MNHEY and SVGAGI. Trimming removed 2 bases at V and 5 bases at J, with 12 bases between. The CDR3 extends over 15 amino acids. This CDR3 reads CASSYSRGMTGELFF. For the CDR3, the DNA is TGTGCCAGCAGTTACAGTCGGGGGATGACCGGGGAGCTGTTTTTT.

This clone was found a few times. This chain uses TRBV7-2 with TRBJ2-1; D gene unclear. Germline CDR1 SGHTA, CDR2 FQGNSA. The CDR3 length is 15 residues. The V and J ends lost 5 bases and 0 bases respectively, with 11 bases between them. CDR3 in amino acids: CASSAQQSSYNEQFF. The CDR3 DNA reads TGTGCCAGCAGCGCCCAACAGAGCTCCTACAATGAGCAGTTCTTC. The full variable domain, in which reference TRBV7-2 and TRBJ2-1 provide the parts outside the CDR3, is GAGVSQSPSNKVTEKGKDVELRCDPISGHTALYWYRQSLGQGLEFLIYFQGNSAPDKSGLPSDRFSAERTGGSVSTLTIQRTQQEDSAVYLCASSAQQSSYNEQFFGPGTRLTVL.

This clone was detected once. Here the CDR3 reads CASSPDRRNEQYF. In nucleotides, the CDR3 is TGTGCCAGCAGTCCCGACAGGCGGAACGAGCAGTACTTC. This sequence joins TRBV28 and TRBJ2-7; perhaps TRBD1 as D (6 bases). This CDR3 is 13 amino acids long. Germline-derived CDR1 and CDR2 are MDHEN and SYDVKM. Trimming took off 5 bases at V and 5 bases at J, with 13 bases between the two ends. Based on the CDR3 plus reference TRBV28 and TRBJ2-7, the full variable domain is DVKVTQSSRYLVKRTGEKVFLECVQDMDHENMFWYRQDPGLGLRLIYFSYDVKMKEKGDIPEGYSVSREKKERFSLILESASTNQTSMYLCASSPDRRNEQYFGPGTRLTVT.

The chain uses TRBV15 and TRBJ2-5; D is perhaps TRBD2 (6 bases). Germline V gene data show CDR1 as LNHNV and CDR2 as YYDKDF (reference sequence). V lost 0 bases and J 4 bases, leaving 12 bases between the germline ends. This CDR3 has 15 residues. The CDR3, as DNA: TGTGCCACCAGCAGAGATTCTAGCGCGCGAGAGACCCAGTACTTC. The encoded protein is CATSRDSSARETQYF. The full variable domain, rest sourced from reference TRBV15 and TRBJ2-5, is DAMVIQNPRYQVTQFGKPVTLSCSQTLNHNVMYWYQQKSSQAPKLLFHYYDKDFNNEADTPDNFQSRRPNTSFCFLDIRSPGLGDTAMYLCATSRDSSARETQYFGPGTRLLVL.

This clone was observed a single time. The chain combines TRBV9 with TRBJ1-1, with D possibly TRBD1 on 6 matching bases. This CDR3 has 14 residues. Trimming took off 4 bases at V and 7 bases at J, with 17 bases between the two ends. The germline V gene encodes CDR1 SGDLS and CDR2 YYNGEE. CDR3 protein: CASSPSGGAGEAFF. In DNA form, the CDR3 reads TGTGCCAGCAGCCCCAGTGGGGGGGCTGGTGAAGCTTTCTTT.

The rearrangement links TRBV27 to TRBJ2-3, with D perhaps TRBD2 (5 bases). CDR3 length: 13 residues. Trimming cost V 3 bases and J 3 bases, with 7 bases left between them. CDR1 and CDR2 (germline): MNHEY, SMNVEV (reference sequence). CDR3 in amino acids: CASSFRGTDTQYF. The CDR3, as DNA: TGTGCCAGCAGTTTTCGGGGAACAGATACGCAGTATTTT.

The chain joins TRBV30 to TRBJ2-2; D perhaps matches TRBD2 (5 bases). The CDR3 extends over 14 amino acids. The germline gives CDR1 GTSNPN, CDR2 SVGIG (reference sequence). Trimming pared 4 bases from V and 4 bases from J, leaving 13 bases between. CDR3 DNA sequence: TGTGCCTGGATCGGAGGCTTCTCCACCGGGGAGCTGTTTTTT. Its translation is CAWIGGFSTGELFF.

Only a few counts were recorded for this clone. The chain uses TRBV19 and TRBJ1-2; 9 nucleotides line up with TRBD1. CDR1 is LNHDA, CDR2 SQIVND, per germline (reference sequence). The ends lost 3 bases at V and 8 bases at J; junction bases unmatched: 7. The CDR3 is 14 residues long. Written as DNA, the CDR3 is TGTGCCAGTAGTATCCGACAGGGGGTAACGGGCTACACCTTC. Translating gives CASSIRQGVTGYTF. The full variable domain, with the rest looked up from reference TRBV19 and TRBJ1-2, is DGGITQSPKYLFRKEGQNVTLSCEQNLNHDAMYWYRQDPGQGLRLIYYSQIVNDFQKGDIAEGYSVSREKKESFPLTVTSAQKNPTAFYLCASSIRQGVTGYTFGSGTRLTVV.

The genes are TRBV5-1 and TRBJ1-1; D possibly corresponds to TRBD1 (5 bases). CDR1 and CDR2 from the germline V gene are SGHRS and YFSETQ. CDR3 length equals 15 residues. V was shortened by 0 bases and J by 1 base, with 10 bases between the two germline ends. In DNA form, the CDR3 reads TGCGCCAGCAGCTTGGACGGGGACGGGAACACTGAAGCTTTCTTT. Protein product: CASSLDGDGNTEAFF.

Comment on this clone: One end of the junction varies from germline; a read error may be responsible. The chain is built from TRBV7-9 and TRBJ2-1; perhaps TRBD2 as D (5 bases). There are 14 residues in the CDR3. Germline CDR1 and CDR2: SEHNR and FQNEAQ (reference sequence). The CDR3 DNA reads TGTGCCAGCAGCCTAGCCTTAGGTCAATATTGGCAGTTCTTC. This translates into CASSLALGQYWQFF. Using reference TRBV7-9 and TRBJ2-1 for the parts outside the CDR3, the full variable domain is DTGVSQNPRHKITKRGQNVTFRCDPISEHNRLYWYRQTLGQGPEFLTYFQNEAQLEKSRLLSDRFSAERPKGSFSTLEIQRTEQGDSAMYLCASSLALGQYWQFFGPGTRLTVL.

V usage is TRBV19 and J usage is TRBJ1-3; D may be TRBD1 (6 bases). Germline-derived CDR1 and CDR2 are LNHDA and SQIVND (reference sequence). The CDR3 is made up of 14 amino acids. V was clipped by 6 bases and J by 2 bases, with 11 bases between them. The CDR3 spells CASRPDRTGNTIYF. CDR3 bases: TGTGCCAGTAGACCTGACAGGACTGGAAACACCATATATTTT.

The chain carries TRBV29-1 and TRBJ2-3; 9 nucleotides agree with TRBD1. V lost 7 bases to trimming and J lost 0 bases; unmatched junction nucleotides: 5. This CDR3 has 14 amino acids. Germline loops: CDR1 SQVTM, CDR2 ANQGSEA. The CDR3 protein is CSDTGGPSTDTQYF. The CDR3 bases are TGCAGCGATACAGGGGGCCCGAGCACAGATACGCAGTATTTT.

This chain uses TRBV19 with TRBJ1-2, with D maybe TRBD1 (5 bases). This CDR3 spans 13 amino acids. CDR1 is LNHDA, CDR2 SQIVND, per germline (reference sequence). V gave up 3 bases and J gave up 5 bases, with 10 bases separating them. The CDR3 bases are TGTGCCAGTAGTATCGACAGCAGATATGGCTACACCTTC. As protein: CASSIDSRYGYTF.

This chain links TRBV7-2 with TRBJ2-7; D gene uncertain. The CDR3 is 13 amino acids. Per germline, CDR1 SGHTA and CDR2 FQGNSA. V lost 1 base to trimming and J lost 3 bases, with 7 bases between them. The CDR3 DNA follows: TGTGCCAGCAGCTTAGGGTTAGACTACGAGCAGTACTTC. Translating it yields CASSLGLDYEQYF.

This clone was seen only once. V usage is TRBV7-9 and J usage is TRBJ2-3; TRBD2 is a possible D gene (6 bases). Trimming stripped 5 bases from V and 4 bases from J, with 19 bases between. The length of the CDR3 is 16 residues. CDR1 SEHNR and CDR2 FQNEAQ come from the germline V gene (reference sequence). CDR3 sequence reads: CASSVRTGSFSDTQYF. The CDR3 nucleotides are TGTGCCAGCAGCGTACGGACCGGGAGTTTTTCAGATACGCAGTATTTT.

This clone was seen a few times. This rearrangement joins TRBV28 to TRBJ2-7; TRBD1 aligns across 9 bases. In germline, CDR1 is MDHEN, CDR2 SYDVKM. The CDR3 has 17 residues. With V trimmed by 4 bases and J by 5 bases, 15 bases remained unmatched. CDR3 nucleotides: TGTGCCAGCAGTTCCCCGGGGACAGGGAAAACGTGGAACGAGCAGTACTTC. This codes for CASSSPGTGKTWNEQYF.

The rearrangement joins TRBV11-1 to TRBJ1-2; D gene uncertain. Trimming took off 2 bases at V and 5 bases at J, with 15 bases between the two ends. The CDR3 contains 15 residues. Germline V lookup: CDR1 SGHAT, CDR2 FQDESV (reference sequence). CDR3 in amino acids: CASSLSSRGAYGYTF. CDR3 in DNA: TGTGCCAGCAGCTTAAGCTCGCGGGGAGCTTATGGCTACACCTTC.

The J gene is TRBJ2-5, the V gene TRBV28; D remains ambiguous. This CDR3 has 14 residues. Germline V gene data show CDR1 as MDHEN and CDR2 as SYDVKM. Deletions cut 3 bases from V and 5 bases from J, with 13 bases between. This CDR3 is CASSFSPLGETQYF. In nucleotides, the CDR3 is TGTGCCAGCAGTTTCTCGCCCCTGGGGGAGACCCAGTACTTC.

The chain links TRBV19 to TRBJ1-4, with unresolved D. The germline V gene has CDR1 LNHDA and CDR2 SQIVND (reference sequence). Trimming stripped 4 bases from V and 8 bases from J, with 8 bases between. The CDR3 length is 12 residues. The CDR3 reads CASSTLREKLFF. Written as DNA, the CDR3 is TGTGCCAGTAGTACATTGCGGGAAAAACTGTTTTTT.

This clone was picked up a small number of times. The chain is built from TRBV5-1 and TRBJ1-1; D is undetermined. Germline lookup yields CDR1 SGHRS and CDR2 YFSETQ. Deletions cut 1 base from V and 1 base from J, with 11 bases between. The CDR3 runs 15 residues. The CDR3 loop reads CASSLQTTTNTEAFF. For the CDR3, the DNA is TGCGCCAGCAGCTTGCAAACGACAACGAACACTGAAGCTTTCTTT.

The chain links TRBV6-5 to TRBJ2-7, with a possible D match to TRBD1 (6 bases). CDR3 length: 15 residues. Germline V lookup: CDR1 MNHEY, CDR2 SVGAGI. V was trimmed by 4 bases and J by 4 bases, leaving 17 bases between them. This CDR3 is CASSFPRRGGYEQYF. In DNA, the CDR3 is TGTGCCAGCAGTTTCCCGCGCAGGGGCGGGTACGAGCAGTACTTC.

DNA of the CDR3: TGTGCCAGCAGCACAACGACAGGGGGCGGGGAGACCCAGTACTTC. Translated, it gives CASSTTTGGGETQYF. This chain joins TRBV6-5 and TRBJ2-5; 10 nucleotides agree with TRBD1. This CDR3 contains 15 residues. After removal of 6 bases from V and 5 bases from J, the junction contained 9 bases not matched to a gene. The germline V gene has CDR1 MNHEY and CDR2 SVGAGI.

V gene TRBV28 combines with J gene TRBJ1-2; D is undetermined. The CDR3 is 11 amino acids. Trimming shortened V by 5 bases and J by 4 bases, and 5 bases separated the two germline ends. Germline V lookup: CDR1 MDHEN, CDR2 SYDVKM. For the CDR3, the DNA is TGTGCCAGCAGTCCGAGCTATGGCTACACCTTC. It specifies CASSPSYGYTF.

The chain recombines TRBV28 with TRBJ2-1, with 7 bases fitting TRBD2. The junction had 10 bases not matched to a gene; V was cut back by 7 bases and J by 4 bases. The CDR3 contains 15 residues. Per the germline V gene, CDR1 is MDHEN and CDR2 is SYDVKM. The CDR3 protein is CASIWSGGGYNEQFF. The CDR3 DNA sequence: TGTGCCAGCATATGGAGTGGGGGGGGTTACAATGAGCAGTTCTTC.

The chain recombines TRBV27 with TRBJ1-1, with 7 positions matching TRBD1. The trim removed 6 bases at V and 6 bases at J, leaving 10 bases unmatched. CDR3 size: 14 residues. The V gene's germline CDR1 is MNHEY and CDR2 SMNVEV (reference sequence). The CDR3, as DNA: TGTGCCAGCAGCCCCTACGGGACAGACTCTGAAGCTTTCTTT. Amino acid sequence: CASSPYGTDSEAFF.

This chain links TRBV2 with TRBJ1-4; D possibly corresponds to TRBD1 (6 bases). This CDR3 comprises 14 residues. The V gene's germline CDR1 is SNHLY and CDR2 FYNNEI. Trimming removed 7 bases at V and 8 bases at J, with 17 bases between. The CDR3 coding sequence is TGTGCCAGCACTCGGACGCCAGGGGACGAAAAACTGTTTTTT. Translating it yields CASTRTPGDEKLFF.

The rearrangement uses TRBV7-2 and TRBJ2-1; 14 bases match TRBD2. The V segment lost 3 bases and the J segment 8 bases; nucleotides outside the gene matches: 3. The length of the CDR3 is 15 residues. CDR1 is SGHTA, CDR2 FQGNSA, per germline. The CDR3 loop is CASSLTSGRAHEQFF. CDR3 coding DNA: TGTGCCAGCAGCTTGACTAGCGGGAGGGCCCATGAGCAGTTCTTC.

The V and J genes are TRBV5-1 and TRBJ1-6; 8 positions match TRBD1. This CDR3 region has 14 residues. CDR1 and CDR2 (germline): SGHRS, YFSETQ. V lost 4 bases to trimming and J lost 9 bases; unmatched junction nucleotides: 6. CDR3 nucleotide sequence: TGCGCCAGCAGCGTGGACAGGGTACTTTCACCCCTCCACTTT. This codes for CASSVDRVLSPLHF.

A few counts support this clone. The genes are TRBV7-2 and TRBJ2-3; TRBD1 matches at 7 bases. The CDR3 spans 14 residues. The V segment lost 5 bases and the J segment 7 bases; nucleotides outside the gene matches: 9. Germline CDR1 is SGHTA and CDR2 is FQGNSA. The CDR3 sequence is CASSPGQAPNTQYF. The DNA for the CDR3 is TGTGCCAGCAGCCCAGGACAGGCCCCGAATACGCAGTATTTT.